In its sample, the clone carrying this TCR beta chain was seen many times. Its antigen is as yet unknown. This specimen comes from a study of CD8+CD57+ T cells in acquired aplastic anemia. This CDR3 is 14 amino acids long. Trimming at V came to 6 bases and at J to 5 bases, leaving 6 bases not matched to a gene. Germline CDR1 LNHDA, CDR2 SQIVND (reference sequence). Study results and limitations: Both patients and controls carried the same twenty-nine CD8+ CDR3 sequences.

Genomic DNA served as template for TCR beta VDJ and CDR3 profiling. A single record per CDR3 protein comes from TCRdb applying MiXCR to the reads. This repertoire shows about 160,000 distinct CDR3 sequences, 35% to 55% found once; its top ten account for approximately 1%. Sequenced material: sorted CD4+, CD8+, or CD8+CD57+ T cells (not recorded which) from PBMCs. V gene TRBV19 combines with J gene TRBJ2-5; TRBD1 aligns across 10 bases. The TCR sequence derives from a human donor in good health. The CDR3 protein is CASRKTGGRETQYF. CDR3 sequence (DNA): TGTGCCAGTAGAAAGACAGGGGGCCGGGAGACCCAGTACTTC.